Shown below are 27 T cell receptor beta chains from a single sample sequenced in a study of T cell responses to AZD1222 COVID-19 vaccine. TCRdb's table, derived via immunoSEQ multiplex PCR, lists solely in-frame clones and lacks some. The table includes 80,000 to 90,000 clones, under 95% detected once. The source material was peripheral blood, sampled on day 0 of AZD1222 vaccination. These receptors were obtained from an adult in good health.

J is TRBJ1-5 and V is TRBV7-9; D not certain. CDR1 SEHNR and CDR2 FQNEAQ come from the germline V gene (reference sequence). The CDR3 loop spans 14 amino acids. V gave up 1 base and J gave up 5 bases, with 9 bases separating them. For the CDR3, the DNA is TGTGCCAGCAGCTTAGGAAACAGCCATCAGCCCCAGCATTTT. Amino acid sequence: CASSLGNSHQPQHF. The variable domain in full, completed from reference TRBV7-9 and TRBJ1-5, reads DTGVSQNPRHKITKRGQNVTFRCDPISEHNRLYWYRQTLGQGPEFLTYFQNEAQLEKSRLLSDRFSAERPKGSFSTLEIQRTEQGDSAMYLCASSLGNSHQPQHFGDGTRLSIL.

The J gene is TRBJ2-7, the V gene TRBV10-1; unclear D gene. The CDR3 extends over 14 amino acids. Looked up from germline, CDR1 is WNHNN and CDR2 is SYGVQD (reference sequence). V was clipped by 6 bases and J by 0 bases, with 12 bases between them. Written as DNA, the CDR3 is TGCGCCAGCAGAACACGTCCTAGCTCCTACGAGCAGTACTTC. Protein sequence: CASRTRPSSYEQYF.

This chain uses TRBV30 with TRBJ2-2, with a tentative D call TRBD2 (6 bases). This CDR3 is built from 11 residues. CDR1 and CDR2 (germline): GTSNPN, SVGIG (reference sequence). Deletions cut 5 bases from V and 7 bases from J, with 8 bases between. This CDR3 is CAWGRSGELFF. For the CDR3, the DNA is TGTGCCTGGGGGAGGAGCGGGGAGCTGTTTTTT.

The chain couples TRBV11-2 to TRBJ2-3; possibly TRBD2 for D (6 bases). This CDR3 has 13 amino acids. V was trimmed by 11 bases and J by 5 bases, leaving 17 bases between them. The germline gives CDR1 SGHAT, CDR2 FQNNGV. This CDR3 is CAALAGSGDTQYF. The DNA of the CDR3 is TGTGCCGCCCTGGCGGGTAGCGGAGATACGCAGTATTTT.

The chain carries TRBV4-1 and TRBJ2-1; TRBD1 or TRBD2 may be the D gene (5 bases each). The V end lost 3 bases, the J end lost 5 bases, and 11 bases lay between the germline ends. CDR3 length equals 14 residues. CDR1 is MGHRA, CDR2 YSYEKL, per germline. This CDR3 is CASSQGDSHNEQFF. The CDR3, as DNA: TGCGCCAGCAGCCAGGGAGACAGCCACAATGAGCAGTTCTTC.

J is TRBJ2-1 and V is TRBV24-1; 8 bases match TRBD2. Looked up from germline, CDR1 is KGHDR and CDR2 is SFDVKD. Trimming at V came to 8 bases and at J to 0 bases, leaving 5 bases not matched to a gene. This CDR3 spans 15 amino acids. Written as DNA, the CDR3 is TGTGCCACCAAGGCAGGGACTAGCTCCTACAATGAGCAGTTCTTC. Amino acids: CATKAGTSSYNEQFF.

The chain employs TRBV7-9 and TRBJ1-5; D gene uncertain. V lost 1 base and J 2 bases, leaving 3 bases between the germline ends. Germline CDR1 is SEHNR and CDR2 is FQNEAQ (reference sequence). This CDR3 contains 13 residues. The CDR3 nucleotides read TGTGCCAGCAGCTTAGATGGCAATCAGCCCCAGCATTTT. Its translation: CASSLDGNQPQHF.

Written as DNA, the CDR3 is TGTGCCAGCAGTCCGACGGGGAACACTGAAGCTTTCTTT. It specifies CASSPTGNTEAFF. The V call is TRBV9, the J call TRBJ1-1; D not resolved. This CDR3 is 13 amino acids long. V was clipped by 5 bases and J by 1 base, with 9 bases between them. Germline CDR1 reads SGDLS; CDR2 reads YYNGEE.

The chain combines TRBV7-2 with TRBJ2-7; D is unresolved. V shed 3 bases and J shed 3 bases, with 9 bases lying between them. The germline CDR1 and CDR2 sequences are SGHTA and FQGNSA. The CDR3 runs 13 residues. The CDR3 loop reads CASSFGLYYEQYF. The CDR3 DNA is TGTGCCAGCAGCTTTGGGTTATACTACGAGCAGTACTTC.

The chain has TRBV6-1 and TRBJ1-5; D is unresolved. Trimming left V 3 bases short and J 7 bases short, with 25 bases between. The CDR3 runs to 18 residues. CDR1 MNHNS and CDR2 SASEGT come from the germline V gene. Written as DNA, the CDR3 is TGTGCCAGCAGTGATACAGTCTTCGGACGTGAAGACTGGCAGCCCCAGCATTTT. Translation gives CASSDTVFGREDWQPQHF.

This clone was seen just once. CDR3 in amino acids: CASRLRAREVGDTQYF. CDR3 in DNA: TGTGCCAGCAGGCTACGAGCGCGGGAGGTCGGAGATACGCAGTATTTT. The V and J genes are TRBV2 and TRBJ2-3; 8 bases fit TRBD2. The ends lost 6 bases at V and 5 bases at J; junction bases unmatched: 13. The CDR3 loop spans 16 amino acids. Germline CDR1 SNHLY, CDR2 FYNNEI.

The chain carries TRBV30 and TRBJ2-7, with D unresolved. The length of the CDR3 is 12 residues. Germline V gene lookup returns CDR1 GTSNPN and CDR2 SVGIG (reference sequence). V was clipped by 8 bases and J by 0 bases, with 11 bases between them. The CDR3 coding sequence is TGTGCCACAAAAGGAAGCTCCTACGAGCAGTACTTC. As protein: CATKGSSYEQYF.

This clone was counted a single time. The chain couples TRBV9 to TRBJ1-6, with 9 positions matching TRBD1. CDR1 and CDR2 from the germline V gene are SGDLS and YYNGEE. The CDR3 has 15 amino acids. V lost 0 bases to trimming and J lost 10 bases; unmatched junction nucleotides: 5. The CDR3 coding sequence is TGTGCCAGCAGCGTAGACCGGACAGGGGCCTCACCCCTCCACTTT. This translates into CASSVDRTGASPLHF.

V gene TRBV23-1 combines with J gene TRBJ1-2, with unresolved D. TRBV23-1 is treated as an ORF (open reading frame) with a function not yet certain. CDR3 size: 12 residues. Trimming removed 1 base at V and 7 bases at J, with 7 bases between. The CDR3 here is CASSQCDGGYTF. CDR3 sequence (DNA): TGCGCCAGCAGTCAATGCGACGGTGGCTACACCTTC.

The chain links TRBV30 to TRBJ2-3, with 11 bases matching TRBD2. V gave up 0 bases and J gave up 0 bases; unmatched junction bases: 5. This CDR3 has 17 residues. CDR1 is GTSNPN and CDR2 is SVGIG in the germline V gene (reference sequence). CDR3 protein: CAWSVARTSGSTDTQYF. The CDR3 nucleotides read TGTGCCTGGAGTGTAGCCCGGACTAGCGGGAGCACAGATACGCAGTATTTT.

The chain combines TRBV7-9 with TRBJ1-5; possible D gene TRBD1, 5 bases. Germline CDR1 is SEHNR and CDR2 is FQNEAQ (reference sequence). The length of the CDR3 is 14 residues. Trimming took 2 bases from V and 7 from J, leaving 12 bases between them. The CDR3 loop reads CASSLFQGEQPQHF. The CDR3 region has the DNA TGTGCCAGCAGCTTATTCCAGGGTGAGCAGCCCCAGCATTTT.

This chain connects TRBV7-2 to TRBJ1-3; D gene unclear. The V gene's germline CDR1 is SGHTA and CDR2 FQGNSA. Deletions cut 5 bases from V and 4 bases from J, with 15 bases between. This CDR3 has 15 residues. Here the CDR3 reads CASSTKPVSGNTIYF. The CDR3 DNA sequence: TGTGCCAGCAGCACCAAGCCGGTCTCGGGAAACACCATATATTTT.

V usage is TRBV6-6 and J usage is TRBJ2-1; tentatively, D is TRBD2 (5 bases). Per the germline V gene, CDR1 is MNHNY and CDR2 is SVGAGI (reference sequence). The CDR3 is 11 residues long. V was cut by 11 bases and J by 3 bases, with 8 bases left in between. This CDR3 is CAARGYNEQFF. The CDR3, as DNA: TGTGCCGCACGGGGCTACAATGAGCAGTTCTTC.

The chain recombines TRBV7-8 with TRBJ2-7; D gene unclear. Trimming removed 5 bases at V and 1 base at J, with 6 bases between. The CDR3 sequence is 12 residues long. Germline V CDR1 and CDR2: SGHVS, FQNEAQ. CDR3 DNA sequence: TGTGCCAGCAGCCCGCTATCCTACGAGCAGTACTTC. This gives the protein CASSPLSYEQYF. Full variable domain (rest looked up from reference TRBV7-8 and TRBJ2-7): GAGVSQSPRYKVAKRGQDVALRCDPISGHVSLFWYQQALGQGPEFLTYFQNEAQLDKSGLPSDRFFAERPEGSVSTLKIQRTQQEDSAVYLCASSPLSYEQYFGPGTRLTVT.

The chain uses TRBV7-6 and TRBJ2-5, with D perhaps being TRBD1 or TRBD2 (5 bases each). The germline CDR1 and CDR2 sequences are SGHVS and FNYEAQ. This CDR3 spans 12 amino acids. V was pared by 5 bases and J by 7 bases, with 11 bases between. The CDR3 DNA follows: TGTGCCAGCAGCCGGGACCAGTGGACCCAGTACTTC. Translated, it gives CASSRDQWTQYF.

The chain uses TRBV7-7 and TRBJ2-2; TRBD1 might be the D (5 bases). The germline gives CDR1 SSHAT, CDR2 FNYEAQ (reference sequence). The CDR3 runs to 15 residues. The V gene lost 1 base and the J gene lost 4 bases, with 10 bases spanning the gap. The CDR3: CASSLDQGSTGELFF. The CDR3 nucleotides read TGTGCCAGCAGCTTAGATCAGGGCAGCACCGGGGAGCTGTTTTTT.

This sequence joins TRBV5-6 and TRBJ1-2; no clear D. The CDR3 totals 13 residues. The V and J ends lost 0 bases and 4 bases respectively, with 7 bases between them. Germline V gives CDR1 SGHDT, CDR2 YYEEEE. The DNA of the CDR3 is TGTGCCAGCAGCTTGGGCACTGGCTATGGCTACACCTTC. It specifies CASSLGTGYGYTF.

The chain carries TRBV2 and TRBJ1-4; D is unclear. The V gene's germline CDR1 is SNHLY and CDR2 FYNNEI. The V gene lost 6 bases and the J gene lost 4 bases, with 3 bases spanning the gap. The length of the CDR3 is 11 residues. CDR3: CASSLNEKLFF. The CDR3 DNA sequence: TGTGCCAGCAGCCTTAATGAAAAACTGTTTTTT.

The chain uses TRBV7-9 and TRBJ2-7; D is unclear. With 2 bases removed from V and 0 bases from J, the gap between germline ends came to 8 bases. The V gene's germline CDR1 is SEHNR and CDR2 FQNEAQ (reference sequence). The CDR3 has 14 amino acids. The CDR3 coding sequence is TGTGCCAGCAGCTTATCGGCGGCCTCCTACGAGCAGTACTTC. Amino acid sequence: CASSLSAASYEQYF.

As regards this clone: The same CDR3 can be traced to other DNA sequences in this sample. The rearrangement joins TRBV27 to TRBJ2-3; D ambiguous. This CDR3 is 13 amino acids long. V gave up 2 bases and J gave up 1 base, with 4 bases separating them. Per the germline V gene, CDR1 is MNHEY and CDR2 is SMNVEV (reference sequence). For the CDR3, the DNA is TGTGCCAGCAGTTTAATAGGCACAGATACGCAGTATTTT. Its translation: CASSLIGTDTQYF.

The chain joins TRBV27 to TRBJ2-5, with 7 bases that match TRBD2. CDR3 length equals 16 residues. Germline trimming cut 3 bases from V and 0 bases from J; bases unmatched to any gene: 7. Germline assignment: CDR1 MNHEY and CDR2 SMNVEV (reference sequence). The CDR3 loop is CASSFSLAENQETQYF. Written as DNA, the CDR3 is TGTGCCAGCAGTTTTTCTCTAGCGGAGAACCAAGAGACCCAGTACTTC.

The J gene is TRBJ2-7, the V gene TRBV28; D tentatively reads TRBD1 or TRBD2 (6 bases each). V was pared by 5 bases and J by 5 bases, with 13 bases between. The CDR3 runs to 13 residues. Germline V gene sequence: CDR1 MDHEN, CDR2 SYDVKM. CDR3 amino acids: CASSSRGPHEQYF. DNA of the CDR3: TGTGCCAGCAGTAGCCGGGGGCCCCACGAGCAGTACTTC.